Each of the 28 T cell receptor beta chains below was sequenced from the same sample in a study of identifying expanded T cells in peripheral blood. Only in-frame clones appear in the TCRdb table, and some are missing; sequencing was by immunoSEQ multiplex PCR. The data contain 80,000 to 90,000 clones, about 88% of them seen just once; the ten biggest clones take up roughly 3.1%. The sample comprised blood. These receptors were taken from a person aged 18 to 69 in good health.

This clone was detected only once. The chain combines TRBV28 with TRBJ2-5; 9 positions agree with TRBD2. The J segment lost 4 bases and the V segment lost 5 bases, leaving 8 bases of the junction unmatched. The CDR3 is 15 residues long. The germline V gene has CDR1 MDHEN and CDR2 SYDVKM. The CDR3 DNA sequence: TGTGCCAGCAGTCTAGGGACTAGCCCGTTAGAGACCCAGTACTTC. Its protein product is CASSLGTSPLETQYF.

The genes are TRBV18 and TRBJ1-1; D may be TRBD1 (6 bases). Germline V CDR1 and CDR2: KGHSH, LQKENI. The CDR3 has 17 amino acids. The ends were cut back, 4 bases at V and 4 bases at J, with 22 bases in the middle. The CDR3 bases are TGTGCCAGCTCACGCACCTTAGACTCAGGGGCCCCCACTGAAGCTTTCTTT. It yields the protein CASSRTLDSGAPTEAFF.

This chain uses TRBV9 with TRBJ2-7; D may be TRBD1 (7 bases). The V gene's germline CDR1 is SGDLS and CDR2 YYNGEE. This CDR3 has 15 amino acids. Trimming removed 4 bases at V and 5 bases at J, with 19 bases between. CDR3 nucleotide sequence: TGTGCCAGCAGCCCGCGTGGGCAGGGGGGCCACGAGCAGTACTTC. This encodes CASSPRGQGGHEQYF. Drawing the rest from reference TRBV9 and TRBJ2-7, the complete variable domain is DSGVTQTPKHLITATGQRVTLRCSPRSGDLSVYWYQQSLDQGLQFLIQYYNGEERAKGNILERFSAQQFPDLHSELNLSSLELGDSALYFCASSPRGQGGHEQYFGPGTRLTVT.

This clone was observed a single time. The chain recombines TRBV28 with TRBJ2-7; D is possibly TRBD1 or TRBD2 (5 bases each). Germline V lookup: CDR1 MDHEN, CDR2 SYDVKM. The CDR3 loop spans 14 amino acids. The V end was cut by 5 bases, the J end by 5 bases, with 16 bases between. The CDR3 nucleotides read TGTGCCAGCAGTCCACCCAGGGACGTCAACGAGCAGTACTTC. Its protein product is CASSPPRDVNEQYF.

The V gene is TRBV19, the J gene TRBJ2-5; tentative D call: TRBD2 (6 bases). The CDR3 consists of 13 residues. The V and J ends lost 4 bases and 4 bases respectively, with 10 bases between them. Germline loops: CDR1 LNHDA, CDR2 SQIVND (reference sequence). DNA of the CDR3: TGTGCCAGTAGTACCCAGGGAGGAGAGACCCAGTACTTC. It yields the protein CASSTQGGETQYF.

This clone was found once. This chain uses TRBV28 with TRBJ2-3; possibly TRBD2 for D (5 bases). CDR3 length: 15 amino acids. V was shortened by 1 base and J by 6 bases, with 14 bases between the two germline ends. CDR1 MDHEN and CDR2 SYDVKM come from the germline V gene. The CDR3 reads CASSLFGIPGDTQYF. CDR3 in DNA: TGTGCCAGCAGTTTATTTGGCATACCGGGGGATACGCAGTATTTT.

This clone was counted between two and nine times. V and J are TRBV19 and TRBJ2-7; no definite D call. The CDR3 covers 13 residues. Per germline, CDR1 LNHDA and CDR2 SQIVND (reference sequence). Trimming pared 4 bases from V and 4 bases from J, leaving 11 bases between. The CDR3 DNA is TGTGCCAGTAGTACCTCCCTCCAGTACGAGCAGTACTTC. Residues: CASSTSLQYEQYF. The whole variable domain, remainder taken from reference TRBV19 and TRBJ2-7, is DGGITQSPKYLFRKEGQNVTLSCEQNLNHDAMYWYRQDPGQGLRLIYYSQIVNDFQKGDIAEGYSVSREKKESFPLTVTSAQKNPTAFYLCASSTSLQYEQYFGPGTRLTVT.

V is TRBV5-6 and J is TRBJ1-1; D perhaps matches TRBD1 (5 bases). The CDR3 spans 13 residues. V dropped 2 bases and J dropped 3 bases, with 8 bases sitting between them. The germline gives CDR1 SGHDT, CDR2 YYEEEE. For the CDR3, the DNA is TGTGCCAGCAGCTTTGGGGCTGACACTGAAGCTTTCTTT. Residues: CASSFGADTEAFF.

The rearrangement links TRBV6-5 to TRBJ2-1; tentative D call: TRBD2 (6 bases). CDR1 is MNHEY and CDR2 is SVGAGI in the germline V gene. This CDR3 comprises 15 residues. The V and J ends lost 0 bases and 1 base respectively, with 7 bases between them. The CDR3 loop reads CASSYSGTSYNEQFF. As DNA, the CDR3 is TGTGCCAGCAGTTACTCCGGGACTTCCTACAATGAGCAGTTCTTC.

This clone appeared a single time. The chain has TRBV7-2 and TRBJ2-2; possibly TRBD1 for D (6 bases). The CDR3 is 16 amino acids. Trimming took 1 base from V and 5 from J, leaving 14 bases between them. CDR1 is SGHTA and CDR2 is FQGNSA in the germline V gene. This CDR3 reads CASSLGAGATTGELFF. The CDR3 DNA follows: TGTGCCAGCAGCTTAGGGGCAGGGGCCACAACCGGGGAGCTGTTTTTT.

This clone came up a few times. The CDR3 nucleotides read TGTGCCAGCAGTGATTTTAGGACTAGCGGGAGGGCGAGGAACGAGCAGTACTTC. Encoded protein: CASSDFRTSGRARNEQYF. V usage is TRBV2 and J usage is TRBJ2-7; 15 bases line up with TRBD2. Germline-derived CDR1 and CDR2 are SNHLY and FYNNEI. The CDR3 is made up of 18 amino acids. Trimming at V came to 3 bases and at J to 5 bases, leaving 11 bases not matched to a gene.

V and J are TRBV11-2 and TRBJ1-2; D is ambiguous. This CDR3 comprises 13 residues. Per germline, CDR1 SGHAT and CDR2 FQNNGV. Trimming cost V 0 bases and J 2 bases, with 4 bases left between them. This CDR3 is CASSLDRNYGYTF. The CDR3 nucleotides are TGTGCCAGCAGCTTAGACAGAAACTATGGCTACACCTTC.

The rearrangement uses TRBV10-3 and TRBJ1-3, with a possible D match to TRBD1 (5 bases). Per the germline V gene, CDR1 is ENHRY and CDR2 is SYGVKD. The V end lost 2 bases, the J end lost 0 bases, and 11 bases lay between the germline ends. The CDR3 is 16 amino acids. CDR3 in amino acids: CAISERQTDSGNTIYF. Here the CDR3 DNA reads TGTGCCATCAGTGAGCGGCAGACAGACTCTGGAAACACCATATATTTT.

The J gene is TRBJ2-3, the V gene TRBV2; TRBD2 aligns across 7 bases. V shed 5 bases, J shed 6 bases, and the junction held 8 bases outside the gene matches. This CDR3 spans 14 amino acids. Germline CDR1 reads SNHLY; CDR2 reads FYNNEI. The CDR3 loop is CASSLGGESDTQYF. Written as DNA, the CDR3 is TGTGCCAGCAGTCTTGGGGGGGAGAGTGATACGCAGTATTTT.

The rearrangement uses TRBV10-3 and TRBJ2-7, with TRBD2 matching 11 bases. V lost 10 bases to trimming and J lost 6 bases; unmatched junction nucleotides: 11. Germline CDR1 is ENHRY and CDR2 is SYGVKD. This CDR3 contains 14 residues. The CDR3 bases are TGTGCCACTTCATTACTAGCGGGAGAGAGCGAGCAGTACTTC. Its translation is CATSLLAGESEQYF.

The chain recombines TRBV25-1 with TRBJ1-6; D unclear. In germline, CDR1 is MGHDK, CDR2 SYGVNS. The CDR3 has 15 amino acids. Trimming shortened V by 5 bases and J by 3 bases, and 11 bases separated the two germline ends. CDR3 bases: TGTGCCAGCAGTCAAGAAGGGAACTATAATTCACCCCTCCACTTT. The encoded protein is CASSQEGNYNSPLHF.

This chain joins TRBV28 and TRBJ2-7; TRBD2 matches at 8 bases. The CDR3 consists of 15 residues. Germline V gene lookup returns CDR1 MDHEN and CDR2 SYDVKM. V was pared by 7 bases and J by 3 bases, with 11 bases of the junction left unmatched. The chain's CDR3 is CASNEAGGGLYEQYF. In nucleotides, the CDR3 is TGTGCCAGCAACGAGGCGGGAGGAGGTCTCTACGAGCAGTACTTC.

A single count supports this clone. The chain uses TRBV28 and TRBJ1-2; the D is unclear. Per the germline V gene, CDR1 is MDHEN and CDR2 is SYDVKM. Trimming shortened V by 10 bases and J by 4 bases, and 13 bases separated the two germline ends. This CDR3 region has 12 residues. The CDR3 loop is CATADQFYGYTF. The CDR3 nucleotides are TGTGCCACCGCGGACCAATTCTATGGCTACACCTTC.

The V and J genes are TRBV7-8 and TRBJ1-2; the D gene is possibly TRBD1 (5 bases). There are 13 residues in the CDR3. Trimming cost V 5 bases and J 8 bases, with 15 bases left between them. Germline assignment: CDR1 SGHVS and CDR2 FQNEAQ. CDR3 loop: CASSPLGGYGYTF. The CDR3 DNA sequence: TGTGCCAGCAGCCCCTTGGGGGGGTACGGCTACACCTTC.

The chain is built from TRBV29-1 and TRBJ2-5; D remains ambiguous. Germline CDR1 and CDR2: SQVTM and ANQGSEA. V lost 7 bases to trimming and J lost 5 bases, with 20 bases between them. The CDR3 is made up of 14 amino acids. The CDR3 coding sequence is TGCAGCGCTCAAACGACTTCTCCCAGGGAGACCCAGTACTTC. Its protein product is CSAQTTSPRETQYF.

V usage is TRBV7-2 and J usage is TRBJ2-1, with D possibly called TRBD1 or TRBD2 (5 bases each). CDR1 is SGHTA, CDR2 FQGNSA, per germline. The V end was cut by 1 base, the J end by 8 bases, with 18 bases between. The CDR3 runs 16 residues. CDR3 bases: TGTGCCAGCAGCTTAGTAGTCAGGGAGTTATACTATGAGCAGTTCTTC. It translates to CASSLVVRELYYEQFF. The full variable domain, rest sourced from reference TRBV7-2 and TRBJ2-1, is GAGVSQSPSNKVTEKGKDVELRCDPISGHTALYWYRQSLGQGLEFLIYFQGNSAPDKSGLPSDRFSAERTGGSVSTLTIQRTQQEDSAVYLCASSLVVRELYYEQFFGPGTRLTVL.

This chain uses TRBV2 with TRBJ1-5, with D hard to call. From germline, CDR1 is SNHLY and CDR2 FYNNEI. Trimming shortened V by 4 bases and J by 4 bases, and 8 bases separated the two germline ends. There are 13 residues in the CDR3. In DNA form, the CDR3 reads TGTGCCAGCAGTGCGGGGAGGAATCAGCCCCAGCATTTT. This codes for CASSAGRNQPQHF.

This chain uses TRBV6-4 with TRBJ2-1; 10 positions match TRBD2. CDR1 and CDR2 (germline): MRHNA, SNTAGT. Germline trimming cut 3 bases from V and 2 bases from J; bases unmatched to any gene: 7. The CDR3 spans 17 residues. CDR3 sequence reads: CASSEYLTSGPYNEQFF. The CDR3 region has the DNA TGTGCCAGCAGTGAATACCTGACTAGCGGGCCCTACAATGAGCAGTTCTTC.

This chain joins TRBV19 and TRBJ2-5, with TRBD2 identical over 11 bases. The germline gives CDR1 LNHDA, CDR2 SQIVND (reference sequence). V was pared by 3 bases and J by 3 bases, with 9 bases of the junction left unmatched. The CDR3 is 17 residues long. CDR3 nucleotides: TGTGCCAGTAGTATGGGGACTAGCGGACTACTTAAAGAGACCCAGTACTTC. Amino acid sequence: CASSMGTSGLLKETQYF.

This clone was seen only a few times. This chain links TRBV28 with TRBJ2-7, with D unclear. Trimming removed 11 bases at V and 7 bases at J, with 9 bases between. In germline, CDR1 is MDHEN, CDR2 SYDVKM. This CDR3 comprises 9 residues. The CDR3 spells CAGWIEQYF. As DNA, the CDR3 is TGTGCCGGTTGGATTGAGCAGTACTTC.

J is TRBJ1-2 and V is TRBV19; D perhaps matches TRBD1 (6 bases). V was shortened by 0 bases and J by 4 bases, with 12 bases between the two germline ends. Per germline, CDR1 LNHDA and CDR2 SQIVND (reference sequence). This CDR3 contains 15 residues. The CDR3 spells CASSIDYTGRYGYTF. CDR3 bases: TGTGCCAGTAGTATAGATTATACAGGGCGCTATGGCTACACCTTC.

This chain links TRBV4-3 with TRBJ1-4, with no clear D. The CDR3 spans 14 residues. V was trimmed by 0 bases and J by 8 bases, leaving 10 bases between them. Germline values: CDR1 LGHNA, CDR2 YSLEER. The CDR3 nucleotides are TGCGCCAGCAGCCAAGATACGGCGGCGGAAAAACTGTTTTTT. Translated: CASSQDTAAEKLFF.

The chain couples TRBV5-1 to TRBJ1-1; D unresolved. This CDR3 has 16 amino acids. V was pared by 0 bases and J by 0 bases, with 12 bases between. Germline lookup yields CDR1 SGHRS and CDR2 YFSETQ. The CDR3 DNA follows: TGCGCCAGCAGCTTGGGGTTCGGCCAGTTGAACACTGAAGCTTTCTTT. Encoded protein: CASSLGFGQLNTEAFF. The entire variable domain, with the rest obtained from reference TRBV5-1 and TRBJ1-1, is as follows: KAGVTQTPRYLIKTRGQQVTLSCSPISGHRSVSWYQQTPGQGLQFLFEYFSETQRNKGNFPGRFSGRQFSNSRSEMNVSTLELGDSALYLCASSLGFGQLNTEAFFGQGTRLTVV.